What follows are 3 T cell receptor beta chains derived from one specimen sequenced in a study of blood T cell repertoires in COVID-19. The method was immunoSEQ multiplex PCR; TCRdb's version includes in-frame clones alone and lacks a portion of them. The table lists around 140,000 clones, roughly 84% of them singletons. The sample taken for sequencing was peripheral blood. These receptor sequences come from a man aged 55 to 70 with active or convalescent COVID-19.

The chain combines TRBV18 with TRBJ2-1; 9 nucleotides line up with TRBD1. The CDR3 consists of 14 residues. From germline, CDR1 is KGHSH and CDR2 LQKENI. V lost 4 bases and J lost 8; bases outside the gene matches: 6. The CDR3: CASSRTGASDEQFF. The CDR3 DNA reads TGTGCCAGCTCACGGACAGGGGCTAGCGATGAGCAGTTCTTC.

The chain recombines TRBV5-1 with TRBJ2-3, with 9 bases lining up with TRBD2. Per germline, CDR1 SGHRS and CDR2 YFSETQ. After removal of 0 bases from V and 3 bases from J, the junction contained 2 bases not matched to a gene. The CDR3 runs to 15 residues. The CDR3 DNA sequence: TGCGCCAGCAGCTTGGCTAGCGGGATGACAGATACGCAGTATTTT. Its protein product is CASSLASGMTDTQYF.

This clone appeared many times. The chain recombines TRBV30 with TRBJ1-6, with D unclear. The CDR3 runs to 12 residues. V lost 1 base to trimming and J lost 9 bases, with 7 bases between them. Germline V lookup: CDR1 GTSNPN, CDR2 SVGIG (reference sequence). The CDR3 region has the DNA TGTGCCTGGAGTGCCACGGTTTCACCCCTCCACTTT. The encoded protein is CAWSATVSPLHF.